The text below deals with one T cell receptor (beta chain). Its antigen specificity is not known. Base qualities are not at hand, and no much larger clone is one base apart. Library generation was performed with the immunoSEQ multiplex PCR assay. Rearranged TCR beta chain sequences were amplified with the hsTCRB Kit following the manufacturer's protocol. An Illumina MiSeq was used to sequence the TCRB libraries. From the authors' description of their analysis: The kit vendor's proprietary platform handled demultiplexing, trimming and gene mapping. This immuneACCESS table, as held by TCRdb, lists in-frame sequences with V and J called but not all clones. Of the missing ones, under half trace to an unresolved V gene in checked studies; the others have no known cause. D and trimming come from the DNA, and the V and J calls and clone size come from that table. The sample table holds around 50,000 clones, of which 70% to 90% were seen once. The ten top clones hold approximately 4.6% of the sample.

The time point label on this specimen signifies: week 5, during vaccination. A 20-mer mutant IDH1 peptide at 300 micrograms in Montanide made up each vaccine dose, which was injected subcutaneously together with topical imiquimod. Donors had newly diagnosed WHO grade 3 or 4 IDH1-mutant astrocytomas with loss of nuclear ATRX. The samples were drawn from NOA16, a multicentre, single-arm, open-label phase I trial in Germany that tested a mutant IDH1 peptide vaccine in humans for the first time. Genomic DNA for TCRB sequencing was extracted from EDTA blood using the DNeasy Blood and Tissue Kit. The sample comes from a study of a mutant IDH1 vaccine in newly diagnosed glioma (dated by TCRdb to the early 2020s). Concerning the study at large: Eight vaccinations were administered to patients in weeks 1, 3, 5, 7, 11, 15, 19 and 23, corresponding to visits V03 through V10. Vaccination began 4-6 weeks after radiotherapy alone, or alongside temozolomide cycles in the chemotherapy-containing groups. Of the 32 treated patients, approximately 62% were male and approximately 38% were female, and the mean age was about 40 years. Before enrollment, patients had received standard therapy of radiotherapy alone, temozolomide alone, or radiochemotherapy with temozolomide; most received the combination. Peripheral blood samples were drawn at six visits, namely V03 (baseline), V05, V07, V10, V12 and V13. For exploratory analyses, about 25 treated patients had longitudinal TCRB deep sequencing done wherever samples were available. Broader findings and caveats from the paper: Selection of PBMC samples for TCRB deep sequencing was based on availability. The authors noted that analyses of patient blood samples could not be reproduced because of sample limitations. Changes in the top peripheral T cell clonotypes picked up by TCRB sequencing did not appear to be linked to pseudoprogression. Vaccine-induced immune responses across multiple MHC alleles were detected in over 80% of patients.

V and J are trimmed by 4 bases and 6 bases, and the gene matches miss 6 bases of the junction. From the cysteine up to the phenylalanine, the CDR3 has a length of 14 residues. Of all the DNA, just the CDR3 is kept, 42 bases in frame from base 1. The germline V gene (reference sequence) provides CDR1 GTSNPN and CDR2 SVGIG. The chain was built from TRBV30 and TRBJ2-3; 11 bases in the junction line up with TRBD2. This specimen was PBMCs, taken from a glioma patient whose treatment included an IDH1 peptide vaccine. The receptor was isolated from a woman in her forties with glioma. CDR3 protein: CAWTLAGGADTQYF. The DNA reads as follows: TGTGCCTGGACTCTAGCGGGAGGAGCGGATACGCAGTATTTT.